These 20 T cell receptor beta chains came from one sample sequenced in a study of CD8+ T cells in alopecia areata. The sequencing template was cDNA reverse transcribed from extracted RNA. Libraries were prepared by immunoSEQ multiplex PCR; TCRdb keeps only in-frame clonotypes and omits some of them. The data show around 120,000 clones, 50% to 55% seen once. Treatment noted: oral pan-JAK inhibitor, 5-10 mg twice daily. The sample in question was CD4+ T cells sorted from blood, obtained at week 4, from a patient treated with tofacitinib. The receptor source for this set is a human donor with alopecia areata.

J is TRBJ2-3 and V is TRBV4-1, with TRBD1 as a possible D gene (5 bases). Germline CDR1 is MGHRA and CDR2 is YSYEKL. Trimming removed 1 base at V and 2 bases at J, with 10 bases between. This CDR3 is 15 amino acids long. CDR3 sequence (DNA): TGCGCCAGCAGCCAAGTGGGGCTTAACACAGATACGCAGTATTTT. It encodes CASSQVGLNTDTQYF.

This clone has a handful of counts. The V and J genes are TRBV6-1 and TRBJ1-5, with D tentatively TRBD1 (5 bases). Deletions cut 1 base from V and 7 bases from J, with 14 bases between. In germline, CDR1 is MNHNS, CDR2 SASEGT. The CDR3 covers 15 residues. The DNA for the CDR3 is TGTGCCAGCAGTGAAGTGTCCGGGGGAGCACAGCCCCAGCATTTT. Translation: CASSEVSGGAQPQHF.

A few counts support this clone. The CDR3 DNA reads as TGTGCCAGCAGCTTGTTCGGATCCCATGGCTACACCTTC. Encoded protein: CASSLFGSHGYTF. V and J are TRBV7-9 and TRBJ1-2, with D unresolved. Trimming cost V 3 bases and J 6 bases, with 11 bases left between them. The CDR3 is made up of 13 amino acids. CDR1 is SEHNR and CDR2 is FQNEAQ in the germline V gene (reference sequence).

V gene TRBV19 combines with J gene TRBJ1-2, with D maybe TRBD1 (5 bases). This CDR3 has 13 residues. Per the germline V gene, CDR1 is LNHDA and CDR2 is SQIVND (reference sequence). V gave up 3 bases and J gave up 3 bases, with 8 bases separating them. CDR3 sequence (DNA): TGTGCCAGTAGTATCACCAGGGACTATGGCTACACCTTC. Protein product: CASSITRDYGYTF.

In this sample, this clone turned up once. The chain couples TRBV5-1 to TRBJ1-5; no definite D call. V was trimmed by 0 bases and J by 0 bases, leaving 4 bases between them. The CDR3 loop spans 14 amino acids. Germline CDR1 and CDR2: SGHRS and YFSETQ. The CDR3 here is CASSLADSNQPQHF. CDR3 in DNA: TGCGCCAGCAGCTTGGCCGATAGCAATCAGCCCCAGCATTTT. Variable domain in full (rest from reference TRBV5-1 and TRBJ1-5): KAGVTQTPRYLIKTRGQQVTLSCSPISGHRSVSWYQQTPGQGLQFLFEYFSETQRNKGNFPGRFSGRQFSNSRSEMNVSTLELGDSALYLCASSLADSNQPQHFGDGTRLSIL.

The chain couples TRBV29-1 to TRBJ2-7; TRBD1 matches 9 bases. Losses at the gene ends were 4 bases for V and 0 bases for J; bases not matched to a gene: 13. Germline lookup yields CDR1 SQVTM and CDR2 ANQGSEA. The CDR3 extends over 17 amino acids. The CDR3 sequence is CSVGHPRQGDNSYEQYF. The CDR3, as DNA: TGCAGCGTTGGGCACCCCCGACAGGGGGATAACTCCTACGAGCAGTACTTC.

The rearrangement links TRBV29-1 to TRBJ2-7; the D gene is possibly TRBD1 (7 bases). The CDR3 runs to 13 residues. Germline loops: CDR1 SQVTM, CDR2 ANQGSEA. The CDR3 reads CSVAGQWLSEQYF. CDR3 DNA sequence: TGCAGTGTGGCGGGACAGTGGCTCTCCGAGCAGTACTTC.

This chain links TRBV6-5 with TRBJ2-7; D is perhaps TRBD1 (5 bases). Trimming stripped 2 bases from V and 4 bases from J, with 15 bases between. The CDR3 runs to 15 residues. From germline, CDR1 is MNHEY and CDR2 SVGAGI. Here the CDR3 DNA reads TGTGCCAGCAGTTACGGGCAGGGCGCGGCGTACGAGCAGTACTTC. Translated: CASSYGQGAAYEQYF.

This chain connects TRBV2 to TRBJ1-2, with D possibly TRBD1 on 6 matching bases. The CDR3 spans 15 residues. The germline CDR1 and CDR2 sequences are SNHLY and FYNNEI. Trimming took 7 bases from V and 4 from J, leaving 19 bases between them. CDR3 bases: TGTGCCAGCATCCCAGGGGTCGCGAGGGGCTATGGCTACACCTTC. This codes for CASIPGVARGYGYTF.

This sequence joins TRBV4-1 and TRBJ2-4; D gene uncertain. The CDR3 is made up of 16 amino acids. Germline loops: CDR1 MGHRA, CDR2 YSYEKL. Trimming stripped 1 base from V and 7 bases from J, with 17 bases between. The CDR3 DNA reads as TGCGCCAGCAGCCAAGTGGGCCAAGGGCTTCGGAACATTCAGTACTTC. Its translation: CASSQVGQGLRNIQYF.

This sequence joins TRBV30 and TRBJ2-7; a weak D match, TRBD1 (7 bases). V lost 8 bases to trimming and J lost 6 bases, with 14 bases between them. The CDR3 extends over 11 amino acids. Germline CDR1 reads GTSNPN; CDR2 reads SVGIG (reference sequence). The CDR3 region has the DNA TGTGCCCCCATCCAGGGGGGCGAGCAGTACTTC. It is translated as CAPIQGGEQYF.

In its sample, this clone was seen a few times. This rearrangement joins TRBV27 to TRBJ2-3; D possibly corresponds to TRBD2 (6 bases). Per the germline V gene, CDR1 is MNHEY and CDR2 is SMNVEV (reference sequence). Trimming cost V 6 bases and J 0 bases, with 10 bases left between them. The CDR3 loop spans 14 amino acids. The CDR3 loop reads CASRRGASTDTQYF. DNA for the CDR3: TGTGCCAGCAGGCGCGGGGCTAGCACAGATACGCAGTATTTT.

The rearrangement uses TRBV11-2 and TRBJ2-1, with 7 bases matching TRBD2. Germline V CDR1 and CDR2: SGHAT, FQNNGV. V dropped 2 bases and J dropped 7; count of bases not matched to a gene: 11. The CDR3 loop spans 16 amino acids. The CDR3 coding sequence is TGTGCCAGCAGCTTATCGGGGACGGGGGGATGGAATGAGCAGTTCTTC. Protein product: CASSLSGTGGWNEQFF.

The V and J genes are TRBV4-1 and TRBJ1-1; D remains unclear. Germline values: CDR1 MGHRA, CDR2 YSYEKL. CDR3 size: 13 residues. V lost 1 base and J lost 13, with 16 bases in between. The CDR3 DNA is TGCGCCAGCAGCCAAGCGGTGGGAATGGATGTTTTCTTT. Its translation: CASSQAVGMDVFF.

This clone was observed a handful of times. V usage is TRBV29-1 and J usage is TRBJ1-1; TRBD1 matches 7 bases. This CDR3 region has 12 residues. The V and J ends lost 7 bases and 3 bases, in that order; junction bases with no gene match: 5. CDR1 and CDR2 (germline): SQVTM, ANQGSEA. The CDR3 DNA sequence: TGCAGCGCCAGGACAGGAGACACTGAAGCTTTCTTT. Translation: CSARTGDTEAFF.

This clone was counted between two and nine times. V usage is TRBV29-1 and J usage is TRBJ2-7, with a weak D call TRBD2 (5 bases). Germline-derived CDR1 and CDR2 are SQVTM and ANQGSEA. The length of the CDR3 is 12 residues. V dropped 4 bases and J dropped 3 bases, with 10 bases sitting between them. In DNA form, the CDR3 reads TGCAGCGTTGGCGAGGGAAACTACGAGCAGTACTTC. Its protein product is CSVGEGNYEQYF.

V is TRBV6-5 and J is TRBJ1-4, with D uncertain. This CDR3 is built from 15 residues. With 0 bases removed from V and 4 bases from J, the gap between germline ends came to 9 bases. Germline CDR1 is MNHEY and CDR2 is SVGAGI. The CDR3 region has the DNA TGTGCCAGCAGTTACTCGGGCAGTGATAATGAAAAACTGTTTTTT. Translating it yields CASSYSGSDNEKLFF.

The rearrangement uses TRBV5-1 and TRBJ2-1, with 10 bases matching TRBD2. The germline CDR1 and CDR2 sequences are SGHRS and YFSETQ. The CDR3 is 16 residues long. Trimming at V came to 4 bases and at J to 0 bases, leaving 4 bases not matched to a gene. CDR3 loop: CASSGVAGGSYNEQFF. The CDR3, as DNA: TGCGCCAGCAGCGGAGTAGCGGGAGGCTCCTACAATGAGCAGTTCTTC.

Only one count was recorded for this clone. The chain combines TRBV30 with TRBJ1-4; 7 nucleotides line up with TRBD1. The CDR3 extends over 14 amino acids. Germline lookup yields CDR1 GTSNPN and CDR2 SVGIG (reference sequence). The V segment lost 3 bases and the J segment 4 bases; nucleotides outside the gene matches: 5. The CDR3 region is CAWRAGQHNEKLFF. The CDR3 nucleotides read TGTGCCTGGAGGGCGGGACAGCATAATGAAAAACTGTTTTTT.

V is TRBV5-1 and J is TRBJ1-1, with D possibly being TRBD1 (5 bases). CDR1 and CDR2 (germline): SGHRS, YFSETQ. CDR3 length equals 13 residues. V lost 7 bases and J 1 base, leaving 11 bases between the germline ends. CDR3 amino acids: CASGRDPNTEAFF. For the CDR3, the DNA is TGCGCCAGCGGGCGGGACCCGAACACTGAAGCTTTCTTT.